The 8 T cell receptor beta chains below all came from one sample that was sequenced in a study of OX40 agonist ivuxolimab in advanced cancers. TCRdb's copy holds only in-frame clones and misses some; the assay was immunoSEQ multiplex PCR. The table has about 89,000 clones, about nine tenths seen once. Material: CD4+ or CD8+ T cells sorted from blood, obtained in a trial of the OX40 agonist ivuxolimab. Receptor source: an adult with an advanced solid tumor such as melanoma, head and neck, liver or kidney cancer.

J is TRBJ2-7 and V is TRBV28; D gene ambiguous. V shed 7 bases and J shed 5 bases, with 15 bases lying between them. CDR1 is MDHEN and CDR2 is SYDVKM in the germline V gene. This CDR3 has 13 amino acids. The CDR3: CASIPDSHDEQYF. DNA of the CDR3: TGTGCCAGCATCCCGGATAGTCATGACGAGCAGTACTTC.

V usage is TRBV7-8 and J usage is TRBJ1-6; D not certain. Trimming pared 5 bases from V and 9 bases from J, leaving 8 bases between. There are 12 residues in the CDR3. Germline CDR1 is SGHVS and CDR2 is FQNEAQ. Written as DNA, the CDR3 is TGTGCCAGCAGCCGGCCATCTTCACCCCTCCACTTT. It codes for CASSRPSSPLHF.

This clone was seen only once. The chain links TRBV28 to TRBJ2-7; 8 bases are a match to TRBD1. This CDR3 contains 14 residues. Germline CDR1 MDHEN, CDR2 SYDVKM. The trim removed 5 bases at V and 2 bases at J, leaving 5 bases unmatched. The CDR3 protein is CASSLGQAPYEQYF. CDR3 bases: TGTGCCAGCAGTCTGGGACAGGCCCCCTACGAGCAGTACTTC.

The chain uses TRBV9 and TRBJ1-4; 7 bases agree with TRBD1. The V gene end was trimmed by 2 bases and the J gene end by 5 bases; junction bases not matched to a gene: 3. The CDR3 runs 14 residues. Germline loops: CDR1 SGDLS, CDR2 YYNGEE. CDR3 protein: CASSVGQLNEKLFF. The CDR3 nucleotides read TGTGCCAGCAGCGTGGGACAGCTCAATGAAAAACTGTTTTTT.

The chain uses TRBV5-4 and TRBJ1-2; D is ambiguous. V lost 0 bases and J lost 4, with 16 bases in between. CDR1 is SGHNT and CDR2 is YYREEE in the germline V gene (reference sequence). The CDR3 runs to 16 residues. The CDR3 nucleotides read TGTGCCAGCAGCTTGGAGGAGGCGGCTACCGGCTATGGCTACACCTTC. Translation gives CASSLEEAATGYGYTF.

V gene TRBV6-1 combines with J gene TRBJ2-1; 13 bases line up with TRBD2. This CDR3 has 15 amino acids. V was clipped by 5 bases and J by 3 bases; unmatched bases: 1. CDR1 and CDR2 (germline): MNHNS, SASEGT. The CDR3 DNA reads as TGTGCCAGCAGTTGGACTAGCGGGGGCTACAATGAGCAGTTCTTC. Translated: CASSWTSGGYNEQFF.

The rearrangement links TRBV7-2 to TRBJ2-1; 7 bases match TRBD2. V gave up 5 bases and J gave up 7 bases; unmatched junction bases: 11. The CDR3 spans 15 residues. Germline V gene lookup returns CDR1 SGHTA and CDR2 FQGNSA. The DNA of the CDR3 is TGTGCCAGCAGCCAATGGACTAGATCCGCGAATGAGCAGTTCTTC. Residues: CASSQWTRSANEQFF.

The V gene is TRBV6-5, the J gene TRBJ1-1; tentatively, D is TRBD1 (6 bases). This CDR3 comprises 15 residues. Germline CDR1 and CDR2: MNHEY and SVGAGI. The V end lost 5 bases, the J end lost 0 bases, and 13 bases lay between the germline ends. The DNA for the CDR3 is TGTGCCAGCAGTCGAAACAGGGATATGAACACTGAAGCTTTCTTT. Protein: CASSRNRDMNTEAFF.